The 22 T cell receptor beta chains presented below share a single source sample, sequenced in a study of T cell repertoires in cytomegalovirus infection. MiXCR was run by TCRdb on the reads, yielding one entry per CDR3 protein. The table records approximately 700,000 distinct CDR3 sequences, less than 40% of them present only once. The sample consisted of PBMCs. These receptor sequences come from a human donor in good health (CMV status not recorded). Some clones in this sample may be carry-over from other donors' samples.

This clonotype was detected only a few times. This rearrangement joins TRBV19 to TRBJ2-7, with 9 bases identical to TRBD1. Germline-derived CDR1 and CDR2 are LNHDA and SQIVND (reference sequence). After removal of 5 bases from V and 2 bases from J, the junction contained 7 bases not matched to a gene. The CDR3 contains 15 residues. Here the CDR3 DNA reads TGTGCCAGTAGTGCATGGACAGGGGCTCCCTACGAGCAGTACTTC. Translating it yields CASSAWTGAPYEQYF.

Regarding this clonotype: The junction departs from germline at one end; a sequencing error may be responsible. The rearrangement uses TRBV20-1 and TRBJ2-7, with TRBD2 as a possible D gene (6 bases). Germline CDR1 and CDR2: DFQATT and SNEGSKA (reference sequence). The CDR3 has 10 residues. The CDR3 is CSSATGEQSF. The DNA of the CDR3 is TGCAGTTCCGCTACGGGGGAGCAGTCCTTC.

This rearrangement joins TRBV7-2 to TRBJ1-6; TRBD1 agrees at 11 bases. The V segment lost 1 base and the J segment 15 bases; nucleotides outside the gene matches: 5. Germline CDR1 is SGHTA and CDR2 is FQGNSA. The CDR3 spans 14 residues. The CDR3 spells CASSLDRDRGILHF. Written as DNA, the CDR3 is TGTGCCAGCAGCTTAGACAGGGACAGGGGGATCCTCCACTTT.

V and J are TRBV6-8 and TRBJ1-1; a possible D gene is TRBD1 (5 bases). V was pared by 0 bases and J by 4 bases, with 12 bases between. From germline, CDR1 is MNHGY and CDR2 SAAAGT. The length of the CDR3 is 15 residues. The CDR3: CASSYSTGGGTEAFF. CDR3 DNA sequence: TGTGCCAGCAGTTACTCGACGGGGGGTGGCACTGAAGCTTTCTTT.

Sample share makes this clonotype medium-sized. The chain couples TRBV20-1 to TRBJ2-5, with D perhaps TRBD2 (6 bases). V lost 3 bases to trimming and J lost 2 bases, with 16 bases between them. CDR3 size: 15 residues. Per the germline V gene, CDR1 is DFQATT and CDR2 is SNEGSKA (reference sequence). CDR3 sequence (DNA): TGCAGTGCTAGTCTTGCTAGCGCAACACAAGAGACCCAGTACTTC. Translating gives CSASLASATQETQYF.

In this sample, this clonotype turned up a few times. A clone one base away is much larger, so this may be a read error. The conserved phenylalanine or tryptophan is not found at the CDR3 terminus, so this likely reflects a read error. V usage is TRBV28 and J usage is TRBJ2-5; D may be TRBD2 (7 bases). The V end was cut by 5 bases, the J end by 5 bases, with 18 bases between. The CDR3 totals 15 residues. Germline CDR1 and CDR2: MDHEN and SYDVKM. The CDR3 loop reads CASSEIWGGEETQYL. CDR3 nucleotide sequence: TGTGCCAGCAGTGAAATATGGGGGGGCGAGGAGACCCAGTACTTA.

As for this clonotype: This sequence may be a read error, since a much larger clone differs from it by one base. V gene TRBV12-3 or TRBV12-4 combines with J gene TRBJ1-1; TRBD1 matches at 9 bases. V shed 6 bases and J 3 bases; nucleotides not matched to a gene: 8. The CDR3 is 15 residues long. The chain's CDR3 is CASRTGGAMHTEAFF. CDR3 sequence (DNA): TGTGCCAGCAGGACAGGGGGGGCAATGCACACTGAAGCTTTCTTT.

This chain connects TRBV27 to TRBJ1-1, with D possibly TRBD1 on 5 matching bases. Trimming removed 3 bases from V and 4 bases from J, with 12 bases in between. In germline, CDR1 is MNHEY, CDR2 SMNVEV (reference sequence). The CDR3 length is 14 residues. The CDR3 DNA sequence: TGTGCCAGCAGTTTTATGGGGGTCGGCACTGAAGCTTTCTTT. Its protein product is CASSFMGVGTEAFF.

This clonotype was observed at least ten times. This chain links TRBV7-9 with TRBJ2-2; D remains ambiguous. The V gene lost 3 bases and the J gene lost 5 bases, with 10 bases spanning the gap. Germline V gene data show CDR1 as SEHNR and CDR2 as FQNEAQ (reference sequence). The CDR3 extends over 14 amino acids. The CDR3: CASSLGSDTGELFF. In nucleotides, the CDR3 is TGTGCCAGCAGCTTGGGGTCGGATACCGGGGAGCTGTTTTTT.

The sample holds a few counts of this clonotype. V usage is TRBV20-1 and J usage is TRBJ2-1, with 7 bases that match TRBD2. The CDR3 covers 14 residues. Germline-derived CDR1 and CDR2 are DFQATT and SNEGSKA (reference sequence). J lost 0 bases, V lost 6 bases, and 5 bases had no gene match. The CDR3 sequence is CSAAKRGSYNEQFF. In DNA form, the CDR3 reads TGCAGTGCCGCCAAGCGGGGCTCCTACAATGAGCAGTTCTTC.

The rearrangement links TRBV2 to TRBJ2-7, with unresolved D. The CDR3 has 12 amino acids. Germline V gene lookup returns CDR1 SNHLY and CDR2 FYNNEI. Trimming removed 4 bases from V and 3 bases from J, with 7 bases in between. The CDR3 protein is CASSGQFYEQYF. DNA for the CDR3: TGTGCCAGCAGTGGACAATTCTACGAGCAGTACTTC.

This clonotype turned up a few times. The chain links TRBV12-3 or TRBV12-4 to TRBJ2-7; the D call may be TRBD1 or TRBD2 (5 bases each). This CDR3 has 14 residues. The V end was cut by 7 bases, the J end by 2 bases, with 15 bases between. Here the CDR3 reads CASTAGTAAYEQYF. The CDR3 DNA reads TGTGCCAGCACCGCCGGGACGGCCGCCTACGAGCAGTACTTC.

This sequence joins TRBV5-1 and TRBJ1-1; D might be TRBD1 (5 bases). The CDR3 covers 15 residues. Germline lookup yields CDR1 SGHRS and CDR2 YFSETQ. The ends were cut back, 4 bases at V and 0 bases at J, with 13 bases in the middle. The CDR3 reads CASSTTTDMNTEAFF. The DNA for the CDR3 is TGCGCCAGCAGCACCACGACAGACATGAACACTGAAGCTTTCTTT.

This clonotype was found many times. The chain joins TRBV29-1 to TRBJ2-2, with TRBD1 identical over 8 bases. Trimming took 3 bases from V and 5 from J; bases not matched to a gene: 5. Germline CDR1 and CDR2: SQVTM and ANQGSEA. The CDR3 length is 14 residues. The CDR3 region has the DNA TGCAGCGTTGACGGACAGGGTAATACCGGGGAGCTGTTTTTT. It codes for CSVDGQGNTGELFF.

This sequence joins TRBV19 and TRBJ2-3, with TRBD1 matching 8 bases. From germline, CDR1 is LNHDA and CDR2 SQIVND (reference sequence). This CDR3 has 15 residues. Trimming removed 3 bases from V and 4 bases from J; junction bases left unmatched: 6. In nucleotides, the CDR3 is TGTGCCAGTAGTATCGGAGACAGGGGTTCAGATACGCAGTATTTT. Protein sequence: CASSIGDRGSDTQYF.

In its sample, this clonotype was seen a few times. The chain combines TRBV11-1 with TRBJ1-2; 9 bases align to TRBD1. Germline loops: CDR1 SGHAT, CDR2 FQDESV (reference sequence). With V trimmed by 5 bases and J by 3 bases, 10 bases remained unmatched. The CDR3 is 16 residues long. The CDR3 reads CASSKLGQGQDYGYTF. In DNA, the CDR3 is TGTGCCAGCAGCAAACTTGGACAGGGGCAAGACTATGGCTACACCTTC.

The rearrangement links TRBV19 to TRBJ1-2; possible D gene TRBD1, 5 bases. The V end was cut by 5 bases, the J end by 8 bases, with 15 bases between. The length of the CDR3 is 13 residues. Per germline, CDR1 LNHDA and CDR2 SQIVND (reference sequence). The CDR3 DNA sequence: TGTGCCAGTAGTCCCCAGGGCAACGAGGGCTACACCTTC. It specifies CASSPQGNEGYTF.

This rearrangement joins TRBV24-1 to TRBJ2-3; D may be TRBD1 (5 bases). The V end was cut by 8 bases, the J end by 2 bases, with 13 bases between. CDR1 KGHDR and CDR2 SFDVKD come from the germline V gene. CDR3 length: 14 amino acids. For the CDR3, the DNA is TGTGCCACCACCTCAGGGATGATCACAGATACGCAGTATTTT. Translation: CATTSGMITDTQYF.

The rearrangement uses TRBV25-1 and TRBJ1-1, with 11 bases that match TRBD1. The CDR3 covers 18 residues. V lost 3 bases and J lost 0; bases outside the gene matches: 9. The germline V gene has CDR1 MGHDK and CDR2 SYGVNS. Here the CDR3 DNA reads TGTGCCAGCAGTGAGGATGGACAGGGGGCTCTAATGAACACTGAAGCTTTCTTT. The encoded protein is CASSEDGQGALMNTEAFF.

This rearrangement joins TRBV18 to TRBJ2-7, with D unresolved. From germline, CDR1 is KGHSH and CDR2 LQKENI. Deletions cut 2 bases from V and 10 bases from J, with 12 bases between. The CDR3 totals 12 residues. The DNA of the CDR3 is TGTGCCAGCTCACCAATCGGCCCGGACCAGTACTTC. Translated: CASSPIGPDQYF.

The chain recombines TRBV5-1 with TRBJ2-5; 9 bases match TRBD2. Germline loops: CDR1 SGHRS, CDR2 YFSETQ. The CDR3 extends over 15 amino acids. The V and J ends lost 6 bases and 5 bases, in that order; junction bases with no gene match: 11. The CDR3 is CASNHAGGPRETQYF. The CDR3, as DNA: TGCGCCAGCAATCACGCGGGGGGGCCGCGGGAGACCCAGTACTTC.

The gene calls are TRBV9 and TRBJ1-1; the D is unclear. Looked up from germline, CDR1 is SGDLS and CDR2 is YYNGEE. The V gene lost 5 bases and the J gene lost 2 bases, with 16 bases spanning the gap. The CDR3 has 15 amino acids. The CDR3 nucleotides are TGTGCCAGCAGACCCCCAAGGCAGACTAACACTGAAGCTTTCTTT. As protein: CASRPPRQTNTEAFF. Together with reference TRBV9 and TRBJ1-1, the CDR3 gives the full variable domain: DSGVTQTPKHLITATGQRVTLRCSPRSGDLSVYWYQQSLDQGLQFLIQYYNGEERAKGNILERFSAQQFPDLHSELNLSSLELGDSALYFCASRPPRQTNTEAFFGQGTRLTVV.